This TCR beta chain was captured in a study of early T cells in non-severe SARS-CoV-2 infection. Germline values: CDR1 LNHDA, CDR2 SQIVND (reference sequence). The CDR3 length is 15 residues. Trimming shortened V by 3 bases and J by 4 bases, and 16 bases separated the two germline ends. This clonotype was seen repeatedly, ten times or more. TCRdb used MiXCR to reprocess the 5' RACE reads, holding one entry per CDR3 protein. The repertoire holds more than 20,000 distinct CDR3 sequences, with roughly 4% as singletons. Sample: whole blood. This sequence originates from an adult who was a healthcare worker with PCR-confirmed SARS-CoV-2 infection or an uninfected control (not recorded which). The chain has TRBV19 and TRBJ2-7, with unresolved D. The CDR3 is CASSMENQPLYEQYF. In nucleotides, the CDR3 is TGTGCCAGTAGTATGGAAAACCAGCCCCTTTACGAGCAGTACTTC. Combining the CDR3 with reference TRBV19 and TRBJ2-7 gives the whole variable domain DGGITQSPKYLFRKEGQNVTLSCEQNLNHDAMYWYRQDPGQGLRLIYYSQIVNDFQKGDIAEGYSVSREKKESFPLTVTSAQKNPTAFYLCASSMENQPLYEQYFGPGTRLTVT.